This TCR beta chain was found in a study of cytomegalovirus exposure and HLA in healthy donors. General study findings and limits: Per published reports, the classifier diagnosed cytomegalovirus status with high specificity and sensitivity.

Only in-frame clones appear in the TCRdb table, and some are missing; sequencing was by immunoSEQ multiplex PCR. The sample records approximately 300,000 clones, about nine tenths being singletons. V was trimmed by 4 bases and J by 6 bases, leaving 6 bases between them. CDR1 and CDR2 from the germline V gene are SGHTA and FQGTGA. This CDR3 is built from 12 residues. The study drew the donors from its roughly 130-subject validation cohort, separate from the 666-subject first cohort. Turning to this clone: No antigen is known for it.

This chain connects TRBV7-3 to TRBJ2-2; D ambiguous. The clonotype comes from a woman in her late teens or twenties in good health and CMV-seronegative. Sequences were obtained from PBMCs. In nucleotides, the CDR3 is TGTGCCAGCAGCTCAAGCTCCGGGGAGCTGTTTTTT. It is translated as CASSSSSGELFF.